This TCR beta chain was captured by sequencing in a study of Ad26.COV2.S vaccination and SARS-CoV-2 variants (dated by TCRdb to about 2021). Study-level background: Vaccine-arm donors were drawn from COV1001, a multicentre, randomized, double-blind, placebo-controlled phase I-IIa trial of Ad26.COV2.S in healthy adults. Ad26.COV2.S was administered intramuscularly at 5 x 10^10 or 1 x 10^11 viral particles, either as a single shot or as two shots given 56 days apart. TCRbeta repertoire sequencing served as the tool for gauging how specific and how broad the SARS-CoV-2-reactive T cell receptors were following Ad26.COV2.S vaccination. A total of around 32 samples were included in the TCR-sequenced set, comprising 19 Ad26.COV2.S vaccine recipients, 5 placebo recipients and 8 SARS-CoV-2 convalescent individuals. Trial participants were randomized into five groups of five: low-dose or high-dose Ad26.COV2.S given once or twice, or placebo on both occasions. Blinding of investigators to trial group allocation was maintained during experiments and outcome assessment. Overall study outcomes, separate from this receptor: After vaccination, spike-specific CD8+ and CD4+ T cell responses were reported to show substantial breadth. The study was not powered for comparison of responses between vaccine doses or regimens. Comparable non-spike TCR breadth was observed between vaccine and placebo recipients, consistent with only spike being contained in the vaccine. It was noted by the authors that total T cell responses may have been underestimated by the TCR breadth and depth analyses. Spike-specific TCR breadth was higher in Ad26.COV2.S recipients than in placebo recipients (P = 0.0014).

The treatment or condition label corresponds to: roughly 20 received Ad26.COV2.S at low or high dose, single or two shots; five or six received placebo; per-sample allocation not given. Repertoires of vaccine and placebo recipients were sequenced from samples collected on day 63 after the first injection. Cohort 1b enrolled roughly 25 adults aged 18-55 years at a single site in Boston, USA, between 29 July and 7 August 2020. Ad26.COV2.S consisted of a replication-incompetent adenovirus type 26 vector by which a prefusion-stabilized SARS-CoV-2 spike protein from the original Wuhan strain was expressed. As concerns this clone: What antigen it recognizes has not been identified. The record has no base qualities; no much larger clone is one base away.

V trim: 0 bases; J trim: 4 bases; unmatched bases: 3. CDR3 length: 16 amino acids, cysteine to phenylalanine. The kept DNA is CDR3 alone, 48 bases in frame from the first base. Taken from the germline V gene (reference sequence), the CDR1 and CDR2 loops are PRHDT and FYEKMQ. The immunoSEQ Assay was the method used to sequence TCRbeta CDR3 regions. After extraction, genomic DNA underwent amplification by bias-controlled multiplex PCR, followed by high-throughput sequencing. Per the source publication's procedure: To quantify the absolute abundance of every unique TCRbeta CDR3 region, sequences were collapsed and filtered. Usable DNA was measured by amplifying reference genes present in all nucleated cells, and TCRbeta template counts were normalized to that usable DNA to estimate T cell fraction. Repertoire TCRs were annotated as SARS-CoV-2-specific by exact matching of V gene, CDR3 amino acid sequence and J gene to a known reactive TCR set. The reference SARS-CoV-2 TCR set was obtained from MIRA and was filtered for enrichment in COVID-19-positive ImmuneCODE repertoires, whereby public or cross-reactive TCRs were removed. Using the MIRA antigens, annotated TCRs were further analysed by specific ORF or by position within an ORF. Depth was the summed frequency of annotated unique rearrangements, while breadth was defined as annotated unique rearrangements over total unique productive rearrangements. Group comparisons of TCR breadth used two-sided Wilcoxon rank-sum tests. The clones in this table, taken by TCRdb from immuneACCESS, are in-frame only. Not every clone is retained; where verified, under half of the shortfall comes from an unresolved V gene, and the cause of the rest is unknown. The D gene and trimming were derived from the DNA, and the V and J assignments and clone size from that table. The sample contains about 220,000 clones, approximately 88% of them found a single time. The ten biggest clones cover about 10% of the sample.

The sample in question was peripheral blood, obtained in a trial of Ad26.COV2.S vaccine versus placebo. Here the chain combines TRBV13 and TRBJ2-1, and TRBD2 aligns with 10 junction nucleotides. This receptor was obtained from a person aged 18-65 years who received the Ad26.COV2.S COVID-19 vaccine or a placebo. The nucleotide sequence reads as follows: TGTGCCAGCAGCTTAGGGGTAGCGGGAGGATACAATGAGCAGTTCTTC. The encoded protein is CASSLGVAGGYNEQFF.